This record concerns one TCR beta chain sequence. Patients in Seattle were enrolled during active infection, then followed longitudinally. These data are taken from a study of blood T cell repertoires in COVID-19. This table comes from immunoSEQ multiplex PCR, and its TCRdb copy is limited to in-frame clones, with some not included. The table has 150,000 to 190,000 clones, approximately 81% seen once; the top ten hold less than 10%. Trimming took 3 bases from V and 0 from J, leaving 8 bases between them. The CDR3 contains 14 residues. Germline V gene sequence: CDR1 MNHEY, CDR2 SMNVEV (reference sequence).

The source material was peripheral blood. This rearrangement joins TRBV27 to TRBJ1-2, with D possibly TRBD1 on 5 matching bases. This TCR derives from a woman in her fifties or sixties with COVID-19, enrolled during active disease. CDR3 region: CASSFTGPNYGYTF. CDR3 nucleotide sequence: TGTGCCAGCAGTTTTACAGGCCCTAACTATGGCTACACCTTC.